The 8 T cell receptor beta chains below were found in one sample sequenced in a study of monozygotic twins with inflammatory bowel disease. TCRdb re-called the 5' RACE reads; one entry per CDR3 protein, DNA not given. Its table records approximately 400,000 distinct CDR3 sequences. The sample was blood. The receptors stem from a human donor with ulcerative colitis or Crohn's disease, or a healthy co-twin of an affected twin (not recorded which).

The chain employs TRBV2 and TRBJ2-5; the D gene TCRdb calls, TRBD2, cannot be checked with no DNA. CDR1 is SNHLY, CDR2 FYNNEI, per germline. This CDR3 is 11 amino acids long. The CDR3 sequence is CASRLEETQYF. Looking up the rest from reference TRBV2 and TRBJ2-5 gives the full variable domain: EPEVTQTPSHQVTQMGQEVILRCVPISNHLYFYWYRQILGQKVEFLVSFYNNEISEKSEIFDDQFSVERPDGSNFTLKIRSTKLEDSAMYFCASRLEETQYFGPGTRLLVL.

The rearrangement links TRBV12-3 or TRBV12-4 to TRBJ1-2; without DNA, the TCRdb call of TRBD1 cannot be checked. CDR3 length: 13 residues. The CDR3 region is CASSLGALYGYTF.

V is TRBV27 and J is TRBJ1-2; there is no DNA to check the TCRdb D call of TRBD1. The germline V gene encodes CDR1 MNHEY and CDR2 SMNVEV (reference sequence). CDR3 length: 15 residues. CDR3 in amino acids: CASSTYGQGIYGYTF.

This chain joins TRBV7-2 and TRBJ1-5; lacking DNA, the TRBD1 call made by TCRdb goes unchecked. The CDR3 spans 16 residues. The germline CDR1 and CDR2 sequences are SGHTA and FQGNSA. CDR3 sequence: CASSLGSGTGAGPQHF.

The chain has TRBV18 and TRBJ1-5; without DNA, the TCRdb call of TRBD1 cannot be checked. Germline V gene sequence: CDR1 KGHSH, CDR2 LQKENI. This CDR3 comprises 15 residues. CDR3 sequence: CASSPSTGSNQPQHF.

The chain employs TRBV5-1 and TRBJ2-1. Germline V CDR1 and CDR2: SGHRS, YFSETQ. The CDR3 consists of 11 residues. CDR3 amino acids: CASQSNNEQFF. Looking up the rest from reference TRBV5-1 and TRBJ2-1 gives the full variable domain: KAGVTQTPRYLIKTRGQQVTLSCSPISGHRSVSWYQQTPGQGLQFLFEYFSETQRNKGNFPGRFSGRQFSNSRSEMNVSTLELGDSALYLCASQSNNEQFFGPGTRLTVL.

This chain joins TRBV2 and TRBJ2-5; TCRdb proposes TRBD1, but this gene call is untestable without DNA. This CDR3 contains 15 residues. The germline V gene encodes CDR1 SNHLY and CDR2 FYNNEI. The chain's CDR3 is CASSPFRDNQETQYF.

The chain carries TRBV4-2 and TRBJ1-2. Germline V gene data show CDR1 as LGHNA and CDR2 as YNFKEQ. CDR3 length equals 14 residues. CDR3 region: CASSPEGANYGYTF.